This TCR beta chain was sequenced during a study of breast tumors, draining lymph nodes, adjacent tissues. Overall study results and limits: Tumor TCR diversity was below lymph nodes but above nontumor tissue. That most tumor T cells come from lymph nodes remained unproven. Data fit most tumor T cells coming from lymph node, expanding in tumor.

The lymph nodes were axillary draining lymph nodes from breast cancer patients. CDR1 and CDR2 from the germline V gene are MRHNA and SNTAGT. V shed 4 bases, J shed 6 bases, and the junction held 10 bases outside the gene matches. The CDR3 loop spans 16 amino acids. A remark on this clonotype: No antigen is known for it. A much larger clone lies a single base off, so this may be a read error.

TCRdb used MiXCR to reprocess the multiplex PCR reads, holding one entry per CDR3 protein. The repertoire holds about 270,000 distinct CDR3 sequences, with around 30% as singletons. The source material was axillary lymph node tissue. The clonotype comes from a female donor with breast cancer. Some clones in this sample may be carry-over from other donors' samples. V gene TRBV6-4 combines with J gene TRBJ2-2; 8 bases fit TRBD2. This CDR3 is CASSVTSGSAPGELFF. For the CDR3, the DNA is TGTGCCAGCAGTGTCACTAGCGGCAGCGCACCCGGGGAGCTGTTTTTT.